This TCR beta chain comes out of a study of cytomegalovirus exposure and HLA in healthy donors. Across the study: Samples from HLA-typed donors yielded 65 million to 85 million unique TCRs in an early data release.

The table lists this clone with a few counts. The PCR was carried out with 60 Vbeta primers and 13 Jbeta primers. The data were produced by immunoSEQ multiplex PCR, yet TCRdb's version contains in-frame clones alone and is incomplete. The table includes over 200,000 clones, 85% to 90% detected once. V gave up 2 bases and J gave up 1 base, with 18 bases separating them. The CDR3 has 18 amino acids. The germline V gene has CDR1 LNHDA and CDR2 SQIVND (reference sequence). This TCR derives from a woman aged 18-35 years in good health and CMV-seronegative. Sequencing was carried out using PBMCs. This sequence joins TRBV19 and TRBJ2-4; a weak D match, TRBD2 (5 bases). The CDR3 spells CASSIRSHGVAAKNIQYF. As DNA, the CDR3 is TGTGCCAGTAGTATACGTTCCCACGGGGTGGCGGCCAAAAACATTCAGTACTTC.